The T cell receptor (beta chain) under discussion was sequenced for a study of yellow fever vaccine responses in identical twins. Points from the study as a whole: It has been reported that, in twins, the vaccine T cell response seemed partly convergent and partly personalized.

V gave up 6 bases and J gave up 1 base; unmatched junction bases: 9. CDR1 and CDR2 (germline): WNHNN, SYGVQD (reference sequence). The CDR3 runs to 17 residues. Concerning this clonotype: The antigen is not known.

TCRdb re-analysed the RT-PCR reads in MiXCR, keeping a single row per CDR3 protein. This sample yields 30,000 to 40,000 distinct CDR3 sequences, of which 45% to 65% are seen a single time; over 3.5% belongs to the top ten. The sample was T cells from blood (PBMCs), unsorted or a sorted subset (not recorded which), taken before or after yellow fever vaccination (not recorded which). This clonotype was obtained from a young woman who received the yellow fever vaccine. The rearrangement uses TRBV10-1 and TRBJ1-3; 10 bases map to TRBD1. In DNA, the CDR3 is TGCGCCAGCAGCATCACACCGGGACAGGGGTCTGGAAACACCATATATTTT. Residues: CASSITPGQGSGNTIYF.